Here is one T cell receptor (beta chain) with its context. The CDR3 is 14 amino acids. Germline V CDR1 and CDR2: SGHTA, FQGTGA. V was shortened by 3 bases and J by 1 base, with 6 bases between the two germline ends. This record comes from a study of blood T cell repertoires in COVID-19. About the study: Acute and convalescent COVID-19 specimens originated in the United States, Italy and Spain. From T cells, B-cell-depleted T cells, or PBMCs came the material, which was cDNA or gDNA.

In the authors' workflow: The authors estimated nucleated cell counts from reference gene primer amplification. Profiling relied on immunoSEQ multiplex PCR, and the TCRdb table lists in-frame clones only, not all of them. The V and J calls and clone size come from that table; D and trimming were worked out from the DNA. The table has approximately 180,000 clones, 82% seen once. The source material was peripheral blood. The genes are TRBV7-3 and TRBJ2-2, with no clear D. The sequence came from a woman aged 70-85 years with acute or convalescent COVID-19. The CDR3 sequence: CASSLAVNTGELFF. Written as DNA, the CDR3 is TGTGCCAGCAGCTTGGCAGTGAACACCGGGGAGCTGTTTTTT.